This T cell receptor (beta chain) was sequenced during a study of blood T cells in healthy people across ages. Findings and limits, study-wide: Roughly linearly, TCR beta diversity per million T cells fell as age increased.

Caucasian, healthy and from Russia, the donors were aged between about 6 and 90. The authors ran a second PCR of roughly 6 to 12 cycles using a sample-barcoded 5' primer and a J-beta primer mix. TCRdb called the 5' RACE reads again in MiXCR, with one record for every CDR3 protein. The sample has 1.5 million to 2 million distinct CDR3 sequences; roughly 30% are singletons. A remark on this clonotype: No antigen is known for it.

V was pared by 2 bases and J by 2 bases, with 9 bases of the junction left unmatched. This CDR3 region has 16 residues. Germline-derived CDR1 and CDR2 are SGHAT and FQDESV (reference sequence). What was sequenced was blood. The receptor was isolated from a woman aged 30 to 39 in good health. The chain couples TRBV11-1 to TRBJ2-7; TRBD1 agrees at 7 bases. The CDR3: CASSLSGTQGPYEQYF. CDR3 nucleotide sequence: TGTGCCAGCAGCTTATCCGGGACACAGGGGCCCTACGAGCAGTACTTC.